The clone carrying this T cell receptor (beta chain) was seen a handful of times. Its antigen is still unknown. The data were taken from a study of T cell repertoires in cytomegalovirus infection. Study context: Matching HLA type and CMV infection were both indicated by public TCR beta signatures.

Germline-derived CDR1 and CDR2 are DFQATT and SNEGSKA (reference sequence). The CDR3 contains 14 residues. Trimming shortened V by 6 bases and J by 2 bases, and 14 bases separated the two germline ends. TCRdb re-analysed the reads in MiXCR, keeping a single row per CDR3 protein. The data contain 550,000 to 850,000 distinct CDR3 sequences, around a third of them seen just once; the ten biggest clones take up roughly 20%. The TCR originated in a human donor in good health (CMV status not recorded). Some clones in this sample may be carry-over from other donors' samples. The genes are TRBV20-1 and TRBJ2-1, with D uncertain. The material was cultured PBMCs, obtained from culture after CMV antigen stimulation. CDR3 amino acids: CSAEHSVAYNEQFF. DNA for the CDR3: TGCAGTGCGGAACATAGTGTGGCCTACAATGAGCAGTTCTTC.